This entry lists 28 T cell receptor beta chains sequenced from one sample in a study of somatic mutations in cytotoxic T cells in rheumatoid arthritis. Sequencing was performed with immunoSEQ multiplex PCR; in TCRdb, only in-frame clones are kept and a portion is missing. The data contain about 25,000 clones, around 76% of them singletons. Sequenced: CD8+ T cells sorted from blood. Every receptor here comes from a man in his fifties in good health.

This chain links TRBV7-9 with TRBJ1-1; D is unresolved. Trimming stripped 1 base from V and 6 bases from J, with 9 bases between. The CDR3 runs 13 residues. Germline V gene lookup returns CDR1 SEHNR and CDR2 FQNEAQ (reference sequence). The CDR3 protein is CASSLGADSEAFF. CDR3 nucleotides: TGTGCCAGCAGCTTAGGGGCAGACTCTGAAGCTTTCTTT.

V gene TRBV27 combines with J gene TRBJ2-1, with a possible D match to TRBD2 (6 bases). Germline V gene sequence: CDR1 MNHEY, CDR2 SMNVEV (reference sequence). The CDR3 is 16 residues long. The V and J ends lost 6 bases and 0 bases respectively, with 15 bases between them. CDR3 region: CASSPTIADSYNEQFF. The CDR3 DNA reads as TGTGCCAGCAGCCCAACAATAGCGGACTCCTACAATGAGCAGTTCTTC.

This clone is a singleton in its sample. CDR3 bases: TGTGCCATCAGGACCCCCCGAGCGGGAGCCTACGAGCAGTACTTC. Protein product: CAIRTPRAGAYEQYF. This sequence joins TRBV10-3 and TRBJ2-7, with TRBD2 identical over 8 bases. V was clipped by 6 bases and J by 2 bases; unmatched bases: 9. This CDR3 contains 15 residues. The germline V gene has CDR1 ENHRY and CDR2 SYGVKD.

This chain joins TRBV11-2 and TRBJ2-3; weak D call: TRBD2 (6 bases). Trimming stripped 3 bases from V and 1 base from J, with 14 bases between. CDR1 and CDR2 from the germline V gene are SGHAT and FQNNGV. CDR3 length: 16 amino acids. For the CDR3, the DNA is TGTGCCAGCAGCTTTGGCCCGGGACTGGGCACAGATACGCAGTATTTT. Translating it yields CASSFGPGLGTDTQYF. The whole variable domain, remainder taken from reference TRBV11-2 and TRBJ2-3, is EAGVAQSPRYKIIEKRQSVAFWCNPISGHATLYWYQQILGQGPKLLIQFQNNGVVDDSQLPKDRFSAERLKGVDSTLKIQPAKLEDSAVYLCASSFGPGLGTDTQYFGPGTRLTVL.

The chain links TRBV6-4 to TRBJ2-1; TRBD2 matches 7 bases. With 4 bases clipped from V and 4 bases from J, the junction kept 7 bases outside the gene matches. The CDR3 consists of 15 residues. CDR1 is MRHNA, CDR2 SNTAGT, per germline. The CDR3 here is CASSAGGGRYNEQFF. The CDR3 DNA reads as TGTGCCAGCAGTGCTGGGGGAGGGCGTTACAATGAGCAGTTCTTC.

Note on this clone: An end of the junction does not agree with germline; a read error may underlie this. The chain uses TRBV7-7 and TRBJ1-5, with a tentative D call TRBD1 (5 bases). CDR3 size: 16 residues. Germline V gene lookup returns CDR1 SSHAT and CDR2 FNYEAQ (reference sequence). The CDR3 DNA reads as TGTGCTAGCAGCTTAGCAGACCAGGGCTGGTACCAGCCCCAGCATTTT. This codes for CASSLADQGWYQPQHF.

V usage is TRBV6-1 and J usage is TRBJ2-3; 11 bases map to TRBD2. The CDR3 contains 14 residues. The trim removed 8 bases at V and 3 bases at J, leaving 4 bases unmatched. Germline CDR1 and CDR2: MNHNS and SASEGT. The CDR3 DNA sequence: TGTGCCAGCCTACTAGCGGGAGAGACAGATACGCAGTATTTT. Protein sequence: CASLLAGETDTQYF.

The V call is TRBV7-8, the J call TRBJ2-7; 14 bases align to TRBD2. CDR3 size: 14 residues. Germline V gene sequence: CDR1 SGHVS, CDR2 FQNEAQ. J gave up 5 bases and V 5 bases, and 2 bases lay outside the gene matches. Here the CDR3 reads CASSQTSGRDEQYF. CDR3 coding DNA: TGTGCCAGCAGCCAGACTAGCGGGAGGGACGAGCAGTACTTC.

This chain uses TRBV6-4 with TRBJ2-3; possible D gene TRBD1, 5 bases. The CDR3 sequence is 13 residues long. Germline loops: CDR1 MRHNA, CDR2 SNTAGT. V lost 5 bases and J lost 6, with 12 bases in between. CDR3 region: CASSPGAEDTQYF. In DNA, the CDR3 is TGTGCCAGCAGTCCTGGGGCGGAGGATACGCAGTATTTT.

The V gene is TRBV27, the J gene TRBJ2-1, with 9 bases lining up with TRBD1. This CDR3 region has 15 residues. V shed 5 bases, J shed 6 bases, and the junction held 8 bases outside the gene matches. Germline lookup yields CDR1 MNHEY and CDR2 SMNVEV (reference sequence). The CDR3 coding sequence is TGTGCCAGCAGTCCCCGGGACAGGGTGAGCAATGAGCAGTTCTTC. It yields the protein CASSPRDRVSNEQFF.

The genes are TRBV2 and TRBJ2-7; 7 bases match TRBD2. J gave up 2 bases and V 4 bases, and 8 bases lay outside the gene matches. The CDR3 is 15 amino acids. Germline loops: CDR1 SNHLY, CDR2 FYNNEI. CDR3 DNA: TGTGCCAGCAGTGTATTAGACGGGAGGCCCTACGAGCAGTACTTC. Its protein is CASSVLDGRPYEQYF. Complete variable domain (other parts from reference TRBV2 and TRBJ2-7): EPEVTQTPSHQVTQMGQEVILRCVPISNHLYFYWYRQILGQKVEFLVSFYNNEISEKSEIFDDQFSVERPDGSNFTLKIRSTKLEDSAMYFCASSVLDGRPYEQYFGPGTRLTVT.

This clone was counted a few times. The chain couples TRBV10-3 to TRBJ2-7; TRBD2 is a possible D gene (6 bases). Trimming left V 7 bases short and J 3 bases short, with 13 bases between. The CDR3 is made up of 13 amino acids. Germline V gene data show CDR1 as ENHRY and CDR2 as SYGVKD. The CDR3 is CAIKPSDNYEQYF. DNA for the CDR3: TGTGCCATCAAGCCTAGCGACAACTACGAGCAGTACTTC.

As DNA, the CDR3 is TGTGCCAGCAGCTTTGGCGGGTACCAAGAGACCCAGTACTTC. Amino acids: CASSFGGYQETQYF. V and J are TRBV5-6 and TRBJ2-5, with D perhaps matching TRBD2 (5 bases). The germline V gene has CDR1 SGHDT and CDR2 YYEEEE. The CDR3 is made up of 14 amino acids. Trimming took off 2 bases at V and 0 bases at J, with 8 bases between the two ends.

V usage is TRBV25-1 and J usage is TRBJ2-6; unclear D gene. CDR3 length: 15 residues. The germline V gene has CDR1 MGHDK and CDR2 SYGVNS. The V end lost 9 bases, the J end lost 4 bases, and 16 bases lay between the germline ends. CDR3 amino acids: CASAGPASGANVLTF. The CDR3 DNA follows: TGTGCCAGTGCCGGCCCCGCATCGGGGGCCAACGTCCTGACTTTC.

This clone was observed a single time. The gene calls are TRBV7-9 and TRBJ2-2; 13 bases agree with TRBD2. Trimming removed 5 bases from V and 4 bases from J; junction bases left unmatched: 4. The CDR3 length is 16 residues. Germline V CDR1 and CDR2: SEHNR, FQNEAQ (reference sequence). CDR3 sequence reads: CASSQGTSGTTGELFF. In nucleotides, the CDR3 is TGTGCCAGCAGCCAAGGGACTAGCGGGACCACCGGGGAGCTGTTTTTT.

This clone showed up just once. The chain is built from TRBV2 and TRBJ2-3; 10 bases are a match to TRBD2. Per germline, CDR1 SNHLY and CDR2 FYNNEI. The length of the CDR3 is 16 residues. V shed 2 bases and J 5 bases; nucleotides not matched to a gene: 7. DNA for the CDR3: TGTGCCAGCAGTGAAAATCTAGCGGGAGCCGTAGATACGCAGTATTTT. Translating gives CASSENLAGAVDTQYF.

The chain joins TRBV7-9 to TRBJ2-1; TRBD2 agrees at 10 bases. The germline V gene has CDR1 SEHNR and CDR2 FQNEAQ (reference sequence). The CDR3 totals 19 residues. The J segment lost 0 bases and the V segment lost 7 bases, leaving 15 bases of the junction unmatched. In DNA, the CDR3 is TGTGCCAGCACCAACCGGGGTGGGCTAGCGGGAGCCTCCTACAATGAGCAGTTCTTC. It codes for CASTNRGGLAGASYNEQFF.

V and J are TRBV5-4 and TRBJ1-1; D not resolved. V was shortened by 4 bases and J by 6 bases, with 10 bases between the two germline ends. Germline-derived CDR1 and CDR2 are SGHNT and YYREEE (reference sequence). This CDR3 region has 12 residues. In nucleotides, the CDR3 is TGTGCCAGCAGCCTGGAAGGGTCTGAAGCTTTCTTT. The encoded protein is CASSLEGSEAFF.

The V gene is TRBV11-2, the J gene TRBJ1-2, with 7 bases identical to TRBD1. CDR1 SGHAT and CDR2 FQNNGV come from the germline V gene. The CDR3 totals 16 residues. Unmatched junction bases numbered 15, after V lost 5 bases and J lost 6 bases. The CDR3 is CASSLTLPDRVDGYTF. CDR3 bases: TGTGCCAGCAGCCTAACCCTCCCAGACAGGGTTGATGGCTACACCTTC.

The rearrangement uses TRBV2 and TRBJ2-5, with 10 bases matching TRBD2. CDR3 length: 14 amino acids. Losses at the gene ends were 3 bases for V and 5 bases for J; bases not matched to a gene: 3. Germline assignment: CDR1 SNHLY and CDR2 FYNNEI. CDR3 sequence: CASSDLAGAETQYF. The CDR3 DNA reads as TGTGCCAGCAGTGATCTAGCGGGGGCGGAGACCCAGTACTTC.

This clone has more than one count but fewer than ten. J is TRBJ2-7 and V is TRBV7-9, with TRBD1 matching over 8 bases. Germline V CDR1 and CDR2: SEHNR, FQNEAQ (reference sequence). The CDR3 has 12 residues. Losses at the gene ends were 6 bases for V and 6 bases for J; bases not matched to a gene: 4. CDR3 coding DNA: TGTGCCAGCAGGTCTCAGGGGGCCGAGCAGTACTTC. Protein product: CASRSQGAEQYF.

This chain links TRBV6-5 with TRBJ2-4; 12 nucleotides align to TRBD1. The CDR3 length is 14 residues. J was trimmed by 6 bases and V by 8 bases; bases with no gene match: 5. The V gene's germline CDR1 is MNHEY and CDR2 SVGAGI. CDR3 protein: CASGPGQGANIQYF. Here the CDR3 DNA reads TGTGCCAGCGGACCGGGACAGGGGGCAAACATTCAGTACTTC.

V gene TRBV10-3 combines with J gene TRBJ2-7; D uncertain. CDR3 length: 13 amino acids. V was cut by 5 bases and J by 0 bases, with 8 bases left in between. Germline CDR1 is ENHRY and CDR2 is SYGVKD. The CDR3 DNA reads as TGTGCCATCAGTCCGGCGAGCTCCTACGAGCAGTACTTC. Translated, it gives CAISPASSYEQYF.

The chain couples TRBV6-1 to TRBJ1-1; D not certain. This CDR3 region has 16 residues. Trimming left V 1 base short and J 1 base short, with 13 bases between. CDR1 and CDR2 from the germline V gene are MNHNS and SASEGT. CDR3 nucleotide sequence: TGTGCCAGCAGTGAAGAGGGCGGAGGAGGGAACACTGAAGCTTTCTTT. This codes for CASSEEGGGGNTEAFF.

The J gene is TRBJ2-1, the V gene TRBV27, with unresolved D. V dropped 2 bases and J dropped 0 bases, with 8 bases sitting between them. Germline V gene data show CDR1 as MNHEY and CDR2 as SMNVEV (reference sequence). This CDR3 is built from 15 residues. The CDR3 loop is CASSLGVGSYNEQFF. The CDR3 DNA sequence: TGTGCCAGCAGTTTAGGGGTGGGCTCCTACAATGAGCAGTTCTTC.

The chain combines TRBV10-2 with TRBJ2-7; D gene uncertain. The V gene lost 6 bases and the J gene lost 0 bases, with 0 bases spanning the gap. The CDR3 has 10 residues. CDR1 is WSHSY and CDR2 is SAAADI in the germline V gene. Written as DNA, the CDR3 is TGCGCCAGCAGCTCCTACGAGCAGTACTTC. Translated: CASSSYEQYF.

This clone appeared once. The chain has TRBV7-9 and TRBJ1-1; 9 nucleotides align to TRBD1. The CDR3 consists of 19 residues. Germline trimming cut 2 bases from V and 0 bases from J; bases unmatched to any gene: 13. The germline V gene encodes CDR1 SEHNR and CDR2 FQNEAQ (reference sequence). Written as DNA, the CDR3 is TGTGCCAGCAGCTTACAAGAGGGACAGGGCTCGTACTTGAACACTGAAGCTTTCTTT. Amino acid sequence: CASSLQEGQGSYLNTEAFF.

The CDR3, as DNA: TGTGCCAGCAGCCTATTTGGCTCTGGGGCCAACGTCCTGACTTTC. Residues: CASSLFGSGANVLTF. This chain uses TRBV5-4 with TRBJ2-6; D is unclear. In germline, CDR1 is SGHNT, CDR2 YYREEE (reference sequence). The CDR3 consists of 15 residues. V was cut by 4 bases and J by 0 bases, with 8 bases left in between. The variable domain in full, completed from reference TRBV5-4 and TRBJ2-6, reads ETGVTQSPTHLIKTRGQQVTLRCSSQSGHNTVSWYQQALGQGPQFIFQYYREEENGRGNFPPRFSGLQFPNYSSELNVNALELDDSALYLCASSLFGSGANVLTFGAGSRLTVL.